The 17 T cell receptor beta chains below come from one sample, sequenced in a study of blood T cell repertoires in COVID-19. Sequencing used immunoSEQ multiplex PCR; TCRdb keeps in-frame clones, though not all of them. The table has about 350,000 clones, around nine tenths seen once. The sequenced material came from peripheral blood. Receptors originate from a woman under 30 who had recovered from COVID-19.

The DNA of the CDR3 is TGTGCCAGCAGTCTACAGGGTATTATGGGAAACACCATATATTTT. Translation: CASSLQGIMGNTIYF. The gene calls are TRBV7-9 and TRBJ1-3; D possibly corresponds to TRBD1 (6 bases). Germline V lookup: CDR1 SEHNR, CDR2 FQNEAQ (reference sequence). The CDR3 runs 15 residues. V was pared by 6 bases and J by 4 bases, with 16 bases between.

V usage is TRBV11-3 and J usage is TRBJ1-3; D not resolved. The CDR3 is made up of 15 amino acids. V shed 3 bases and J shed 3 bases, with 12 bases lying between them. CDR1 SGHNT and CDR2 YENEEA come from the germline V gene. CDR3 loop: CASSFAGRSGNTIYF. The CDR3 region has the DNA TGTGCCAGCAGCTTTGCTGGGAGGAGTGGAAACACCATATATTTT.

The chain joins TRBV3-1 (or the pseudogene TRBV3-2) to TRBJ2-5; D is uncertain. With 4 bases removed from V and 2 bases from J, the gap between germline ends came to 5 bases. Germline V gives CDR1 LGHDT, CDR2 YNNKEL (reference sequence). The CDR3 totals 12 residues. In DNA form, the CDR3 reads TGTGCCAGCAGCCCTCTTCAAGAGACCCAGTACTTC. Its translation is CASSPLQETQYF.

This clone appeared a single time. The chain combines TRBV11-3 with TRBJ2-3; 8 bases line up with TRBD2. With V trimmed by 3 bases and J by 5 bases, 7 bases remained unmatched. The CDR3 extends over 15 amino acids. Germline values: CDR1 SGHNT, CDR2 YENEEA. CDR3: CASSLGGREEDTQYF. The CDR3 region has the DNA TGTGCCAGCAGCTTGGGGGGGCGGGAGGAAGATACGCAGTATTTT.

This clone has just a few counts. V is TRBV7-2 and J is TRBJ1-2; TRBD1 agrees at 7 bases. After removal of 3 bases from V and 3 bases from J, the junction contained 4 bases not matched to a gene. Per germline, CDR1 SGHTA and CDR2 FQGNSA. CDR3 length: 14 residues. CDR3 residues: CASSFGTAYYGYTF. CDR3 nucleotide sequence: TGTGCCAGCAGCTTCGGGACAGCATACTATGGCTACACCTTC.

V usage is TRBV30 and J usage is TRBJ2-3, with D possibly matching TRBD2 (5 bases). V shed 4 bases and J shed 6 bases, with 8 bases lying between them. The CDR3 is made up of 11 amino acids. Germline lookup yields CDR1 GTSNPN and CDR2 SVGIG (reference sequence). In DNA, the CDR3 is TGTGCCTGGAAGATAGCGGATACGCAGTATTTT. It translates to CAWKIADTQYF.

The rearrangement links TRBV6-2 or TRBV6-3 to TRBJ1-1; D is perhaps TRBD1 (5 bases). This CDR3 has 14 residues. Germline CDR1 reads MNHEY; CDR2 reads SVGEGT. The germline V and J ends were trimmed by 1 base and 3 bases, with 9 bases remaining between them. The DNA for the CDR3 is TGTGCCAGCAGTTACTGGGGCCAAGACACTGAAGCTTTCTTT. Amino acid sequence: CASSYWGQDTEAFF.

In nucleotides, the CDR3 is TGTGCCAGCAGCGTCGAGCCCGGGACTAACTACAATGAGCAGTTCTTC. Translating it yields CASSVEPGTNYNEQFF. The chain has TRBV9 and TRBJ2-1, with TRBD2 identical over 7 bases. The CDR3 is 16 residues long. V lost 2 bases to trimming and J lost 3 bases; unmatched junction nucleotides: 8. CDR1 is SGDLS and CDR2 is YYNGEE in the germline V gene.

The chain recombines TRBV7-9 with TRBJ1-1; no clear D gene. V lost 5 bases, J lost 1 base, and 20 bases lay in between. Germline-derived CDR1 and CDR2 are SEHNR and FQNEAQ (reference sequence). CDR3 size: 17 residues. CDR3 region: CASSPREGLFQNTEAFF. As DNA, the CDR3 is TGTGCCAGCAGCCCCCGGGAAGGGTTGTTTCAGAACACTGAAGCTTTCTTT.

The V call is TRBV18, the J call TRBJ2-1, with D tentatively TRBD2 (5 bases). Looked up from germline, CDR1 is KGHSH and CDR2 is LQKENI. The CDR3 runs 16 residues. V lost 2 bases to trimming and J lost 0 bases, with 11 bases between them. The CDR3 region is CASSPEGLTSYNEQFF. CDR3 sequence (DNA): TGTGCCAGCTCACCAGAGGGCCTGACCTCCTACAATGAGCAGTTCTTC.

This chain joins TRBV6-2 or TRBV6-3 and TRBJ1-2; 9 bases align to TRBD1. Trimming at V came to 4 bases and at J to 6 bases, leaving 18 bases not matched to a gene. The CDR3 covers 18 residues. CDR1 and CDR2 (germline): MNHEY, SVGEGT. CDR3 amino acids: CASSSLSGQGRELDGYTF. Written as DNA, the CDR3 is TGTGCCAGCAGTTCGTTGAGCGGACAGGGGAGGGAACTGGATGGCTACACCTTC.

This rearrangement joins TRBV5-1 to TRBJ2-2; D is unresolved. Trimming cost V 7 bases and J 0 bases, with 13 bases left between them. The CDR3 consists of 15 residues. Germline lookup yields CDR1 SGHRS and CDR2 YFSETQ. CDR3 in amino acids: CASRPPGSNTGELFF. The CDR3 bases are TGCGCCAGCCGCCCCCCAGGCTCGAACACCGGGGAGCTGTTTTTT. The full variable domain, rest sourced from reference TRBV5-1 and TRBJ2-2, is KAGVTQTPRYLIKTRGQQVTLSCSPISGHRSVSWYQQTPGQGLQFLFEYFSETQRNKGNFPGRFSGRQFSNSRSEMNVSTLELGDSALYLCASRPPGSNTGELFFGEGSRLTVL.

The gene calls are TRBV18 and TRBJ2-1; D gene unclear. Per the germline V gene, CDR1 is KGHSH and CDR2 is LQKENI. Trimming removed 4 bases at V and 3 bases at J, with 16 bases between. The CDR3 contains 16 residues. The DNA of the CDR3 is TGTGCCAGCTCACTTAGTGCCGGAAGACTCTACAATGAGCAGTTCTTC. Translated, it gives CASSLSAGRLYNEQFF.

V and J are TRBV6-1 and TRBJ1-2, with D unclear. Trimming pared 3 bases from V and 7 bases from J, leaving 18 bases between. The CDR3 runs 15 residues. Looked up from germline, CDR1 is MNHNS and CDR2 is SASEGT. This CDR3 is CASSDWEPADPGYTF. The CDR3 DNA reads TGTGCCAGCAGTGATTGGGAGCCTGCAGACCCTGGCTACACCTTC.

The chain couples TRBV10-1 to TRBJ2-1; TRBD2 matches at 13 bases. CDR3 size: 17 residues. V was pared by 5 bases and J by 3 bases, with 7 bases of the junction left unmatched. CDR1 is WNHNN, CDR2 SYGVQD, per germline (reference sequence). The CDR3: CASSPGLAGVGYNEQFF. The CDR3 coding sequence is TGCGCCAGCAGTCCCGGACTAGCGGGAGTGGGCTACAATGAGCAGTTCTTC.

This sequence joins TRBV11-3 and TRBJ1-4; D call uncertain. The CDR3 runs 15 residues. Germline CDR1 and CDR2: SGHNT and YENEEA. V was shortened by 5 bases and J by 7 bases, with 17 bases between the two germline ends. In DNA form, the CDR3 reads TGTGCCAGCAGCCCCACTACGGGAATGTTTGAAAAACTGTTTTTT. Protein sequence: CASSPTTGMFEKLFF.

As regards this clone: Other nucleotide sequences in the sample specify the same CDR3. This chain links TRBV6-2 or TRBV6-3 with TRBJ2-5, with 11 bases identical to TRBD2. The V segment lost 2 bases and the J segment 2 bases; nucleotides outside the gene matches: 4. The CDR3 has 16 amino acids. CDR1 and CDR2 (germline): MNHEY, SVGEGT. This CDR3 is CASSYPGTSGQETQYF. CDR3 sequence (DNA): TGTGCCAGCAGTTACCCAGGGACTAGCGGACAAGAGACCCAGTACTTC.